The 21 T cell receptor beta chains below all came from one sample that was sequenced in a study of T cell changes during pregnancy in multiple sclerosis. Assay used: immunoSEQ multiplex PCR; TCRdb lists only in-frame clones, some missing. This repertoire shows roughly 72,000 clones, around 94% found once; its top ten account for less than 0.15%. The sequences come from CD4+ T cells from peripheral blood mononuclear cells, collected after pregnancy. Receptors originate from a female donor with multiple sclerosis, enrolled in a pregnancy study.

The chain combines TRBV4-2 with TRBJ2-7, with 7 bases aligning to TRBD2. The CDR3 totals 16 residues. After removal of 1 base from V and 3 bases from J, the junction contained 9 bases not matched to a gene. Per germline, CDR1 LGHNA and CDR2 YNFKEQ. CDR3 in DNA: TGTGCCAGCAGCCAAGTGGCGGGGGTAGGGTTCTACGAGCAGTACTTC. This codes for CASSQVAGVGFYEQYF.

The genes are TRBV7-2 and TRBJ1-2; D possibly corresponds to TRBD1 (5 bases). There are 14 residues in the CDR3. In germline, CDR1 is SGHTA, CDR2 FQGNSA. The ends were cut back, 8 bases at V and 0 bases at J, with 13 bases in the middle. The CDR3: CASLVGRANYGYTF. The CDR3 nucleotides read TGTGCCAGCCTCGTGGGGCGCGCTAACTATGGCTACACCTTC.

The chain is built from TRBV5-4 and TRBJ2-2, with D possibly being TRBD2 (5 bases). Germline-derived CDR1 and CDR2 are SGHNT and YYREEE (reference sequence). The CDR3 is 13 residues long. V was shortened by 6 bases and J by 3 bases, with 9 bases between the two germline ends. CDR3 amino acids: CASTIGDTGELFF. The CDR3 region has the DNA TGTGCCAGCACCATCGGGGACACCGGGGAGCTGTTTTTT.

The rearrangement links TRBV13 to TRBJ1-3, with D maybe TRBD1 (5 bases). The V end lost 2 bases, the J end lost 11 bases, and 25 bases lay between the germline ends. Germline V gene lookup returns CDR1 PRHDT and CDR2 FYEKMQ (reference sequence). This CDR3 comprises 17 residues. In DNA, the CDR3 is TGTGCCAGCAGCTTAAACCCTACAGGACCTAACACATATGCCATATATTTT. It yields the protein CASSLNPTGPNTYAIYF.

V is TRBV6-5 and J is TRBJ1-4; D unclear. V lost 3 bases and J 10 bases, leaving 15 bases between the germline ends. The CDR3 length is 14 residues. Germline CDR1 reads MNHEY; CDR2 reads SVGAGI. CDR3 nucleotide sequence: TGTGCCAGCAGTTATGGACTCATGGTCGGAAAACTGTTTTTT. This translates into CASSYGLMVGKLFF.

The CDR3 nucleotides read TGCGCCAGCAGCTCGACAGGAAGCTCCTACAATGAGCAGTTCTTC. It encodes CASSSTGSSYNEQFF. The chain couples TRBV5-1 to TRBJ2-1; D is perhaps TRBD1 (6 bases). Germline CDR1 reads SGHRS; CDR2 reads YFSETQ. Trimming removed 3 bases from V and 0 bases from J, with 10 bases in between. This CDR3 contains 15 residues.

This rearrangement joins TRBV19 to TRBJ2-1, with TRBD2 matching 7 bases. V gave up 8 bases and J gave up 9 bases; unmatched junction bases: 16. Per germline, CDR1 LNHDA and CDR2 SQIVND (reference sequence). CDR3 size: 15 residues. The CDR3 DNA reads as TGTGCCAGTCGAGAGGGAGCGGGATTCAAGCCTGAGCAGTTCTTC. This encodes CASREGAGFKPEQFF.

J is TRBJ1-5 and V is TRBV18; the match to TRBD1 covers 7 bases. With V trimmed by 6 bases and J by 3 bases, 5 bases remained unmatched. The CDR3 loop spans 14 amino acids. CDR1 is KGHSH and CDR2 is LQKENI in the germline V gene. CDR3 amino acids: CASSGDSFNQPQHF. Written as DNA, the CDR3 is TGTGCCAGCTCGGGGGACAGCTTCAATCAGCCCCAGCATTTT.

This clone is a singleton in its sample. The chain links TRBV5-5 to TRBJ1-2, with 7 bases lining up with TRBD1. With 0 bases clipped from V and 6 bases from J, the junction kept 2 bases outside the gene matches. Germline V gene data show CDR1 as SGHKS and CDR2 as YYEKEE (reference sequence). The CDR3 totals 13 residues. For the CDR3, the DNA is TGTGCCAGCAGCTTGGAGGGGGCCGATGGCTACACCTTC. The encoded protein is CASSLEGADGYTF.

The chain employs TRBV28 and TRBJ2-7, with 9 positions matching TRBD1. Trimming at V came to 6 bases and at J to 2 bases, leaving 8 bases not matched to a gene. The CDR3 is 15 residues long. Germline CDR1 and CDR2: MDHEN and SYDVKM. The CDR3 DNA follows: TGTGCCAGCAGCACGCATGGGACAGGGACCTACGAGCAGTACTTC. Translating it yields CASSTHGTGTYEQYF.

The chain has TRBV15 and TRBJ2-1, with TRBD2 identical over 10 bases. Germline CDR1 and CDR2: LNHNV and YYDKDF (reference sequence). The CDR3 has 16 amino acids. The J segment lost 8 bases and the V segment lost 0 bases, leaving 7 bases of the junction unmatched. The CDR3 protein is CATSRDRASGSYEQFF. The CDR3 DNA reads as TGTGCCACCAGCAGAGATAGGGCTAGCGGGAGTTATGAGCAGTTCTTC.

This clone appeared a few times. The V call is TRBV30, the J call TRBJ2-1; 9 bases line up with TRBD1. The trim removed 0 bases at V and 4 bases at J, leaving 7 bases unmatched. Germline CDR1 GTSNPN, CDR2 SVGIG (reference sequence). This CDR3 comprises 16 residues. CDR3 loop: CAWSVPGQGNYNEQFF. CDR3 DNA: TGTGCCTGGAGTGTACCGGGACAGGGTAATTACAATGAGCAGTTCTTC.

This clone was found once. This chain connects TRBV27 to TRBJ2-2; perhaps TRBD2 as D (6 bases). Trimming pared 3 bases from V and 5 bases from J, leaving 19 bases between. The CDR3 is 17 amino acids. CDR1 is MNHEY, CDR2 SMNVEV, per germline (reference sequence). The DNA of the CDR3 is TGTGCCAGCAGTTTTCTTCTCGGGAGAGGAAGAACCGGGGAGCTGTTTTTT. Residues: CASSFLLGRGRTGELFF.

V usage is TRBV5-1 and J usage is TRBJ2-3; 13 bases are shared with TRBD2. The V segment lost 4 bases and the J segment 3 bases; nucleotides outside the gene matches: 5. The CDR3 is 16 residues long. CDR1 and CDR2 (germline): SGHRS, YFSETQ. CDR3 residues: CASSGRTSGRTDTQYF. The DNA of the CDR3 is TGCGCCAGCAGCGGCCGGACTAGCGGGAGAACAGATACGCAGTATTTT.

The chain combines TRBV28 with TRBJ2-3, with TRBD2 identical over 8 bases. The germline V gene has CDR1 MDHEN and CDR2 SYDVKM. Trimming took 7 bases from V and 3 from J; bases not matched to a gene: 3. This CDR3 has 13 residues. This chain's CDR3 is CASMGGRTDTQYF. Written as DNA, the CDR3 is TGTGCCAGCATGGGCGGGAGGACAGATACGCAGTATTTT. The full variable domain, with the rest looked up from reference TRBV28 and TRBJ2-3, is DVKVTQSSRYLVKRTGEKVFLECVQDMDHENMFWYRQDPGLGLRLIYFSYDVKMKEKGDIPEGYSVSREKKERFSLILESASTNQTSMYLCASMGGRTDTQYFGPGTRLTVL.

This chain connects TRBV5-6 to TRBJ1-2; D might be TRBD1 (5 bases). Germline CDR1 reads SGHDT; CDR2 reads YYEEEE. V was trimmed by 0 bases and J by 6 bases, leaving 6 bases between them. CDR3 size: 12 residues. CDR3 sequence reads: CASSLVTDGYTF. CDR3 nucleotide sequence: TGTGCCAGCAGCTTGGTGACAGATGGCTACACCTTC.

The chain has TRBV5-1 and TRBJ2-3, with D perhaps TRBD2 (6 bases). Germline V gene lookup returns CDR1 SGHRS and CDR2 YFSETQ. CDR3 length equals 15 residues. With 2 bases removed from V and 2 bases from J, the gap between germline ends came to 12 bases. In nucleotides, the CDR3 is TGCGCCAGCAGCTTAAGCGGGCAAATCACAGATACGCAGTATTTT. It translates to CASSLSGQITDTQYF.

The rearrangement uses TRBV6-1 and TRBJ2-7; no firm D call. Germline V gives CDR1 MNHNS, CDR2 SASEGT. The CDR3 is 15 amino acids. Trimming left V 5 bases short and J 0 bases short, with 14 bases between. The CDR3 loop is CASSPRLVSSYEQYF. CDR3 DNA: TGTGCCAGCAGTCCCCGACTGGTGAGCTCCTACGAGCAGTACTTC.

This sequence joins TRBV7-9 and TRBJ2-5, with 7 bases fitting TRBD1. CDR1 is SEHNR and CDR2 is FQNEAQ in the germline V gene (reference sequence). The CDR3 runs 14 residues. V lost 3 bases to trimming and J lost 5 bases; unmatched junction nucleotides: 6. Written as DNA, the CDR3 is TGTGCCAGCAGCTTTTCAGACAGGGTGGAGACCCAGTACTTC. Its protein product is CASSFSDRVETQYF.

The chain joins TRBV28 to TRBJ1-5; the D gene is possibly TRBD1 (5 bases). The CDR3 loop spans 14 amino acids. CDR1 is MDHEN and CDR2 is SYDVKM in the germline V gene. Trimming pared 2 bases from V and 3 bases from J, leaving 8 bases between. CDR3 bases: TGTGCCAGCAGTTTAACCAGGGCCAATCAGCCCCAGCATTTT. Its translation: CASSLTRANQPQHF.

The chain links TRBV5-4 to TRBJ2-1; 7 bases match TRBD1. In germline, CDR1 is SGHNT, CDR2 YYREEE (reference sequence). This CDR3 comprises 15 residues. Trimming at V came to 1 base and at J to 3 bases, leaving 4 bases not matched to a gene. The DNA of the CDR3 is TGTGCCAGCAGCTTGAGGACAGGAGGCTACAATGAGCAGTTCTTC. It translates to CASSLRTGGYNEQFF. Together with reference TRBV5-4 and TRBJ2-1, the CDR3 gives the full variable domain: ETGVTQSPTHLIKTRGQQVTLRCSSQSGHNTVSWYQQALGQGPQFIFQYYREEENGRGNFPPRFSGLQFPNYSSELNVNALELDDSALYLCASSLRTGGYNEQFFGPGTRLTVL.